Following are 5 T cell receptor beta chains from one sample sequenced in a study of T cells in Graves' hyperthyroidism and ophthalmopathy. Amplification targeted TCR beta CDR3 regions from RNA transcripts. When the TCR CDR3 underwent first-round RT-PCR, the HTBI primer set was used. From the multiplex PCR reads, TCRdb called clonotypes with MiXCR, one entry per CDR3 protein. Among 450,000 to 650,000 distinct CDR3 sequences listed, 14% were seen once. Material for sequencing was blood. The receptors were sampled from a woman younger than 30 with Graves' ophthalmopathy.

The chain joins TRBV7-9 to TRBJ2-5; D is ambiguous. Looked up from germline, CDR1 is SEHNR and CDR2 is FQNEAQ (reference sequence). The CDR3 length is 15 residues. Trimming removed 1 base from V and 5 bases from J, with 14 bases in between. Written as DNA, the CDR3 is TGTGCCAGCAGCTTAGAAGCGAACCTTCTTGAGACCCAGTACTTC. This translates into CASSLEANLLETQYF.

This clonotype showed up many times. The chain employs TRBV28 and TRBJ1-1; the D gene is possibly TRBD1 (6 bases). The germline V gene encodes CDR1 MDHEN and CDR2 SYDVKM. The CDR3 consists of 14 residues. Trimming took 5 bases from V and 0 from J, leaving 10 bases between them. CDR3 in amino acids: CASSPGQLNTEAFF. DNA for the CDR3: TGTGCCAGCAGTCCCGGACAGCTGAACACTGAAGCTTTCTTT.

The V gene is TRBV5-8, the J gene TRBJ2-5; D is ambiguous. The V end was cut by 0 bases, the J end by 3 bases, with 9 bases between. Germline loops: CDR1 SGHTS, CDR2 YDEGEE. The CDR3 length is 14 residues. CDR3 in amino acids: CASSLATTEETQYF. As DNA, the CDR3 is TGTGCCAGCAGCTTGGCCACCACTGAAGAGACCCAGTACTTC.

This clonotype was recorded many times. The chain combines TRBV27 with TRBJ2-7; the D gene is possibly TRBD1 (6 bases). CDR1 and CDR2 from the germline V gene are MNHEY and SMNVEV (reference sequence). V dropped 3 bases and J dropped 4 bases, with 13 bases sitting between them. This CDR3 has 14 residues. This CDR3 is CASSFPGTLYEQYF. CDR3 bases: TGTGCCAGCAGTTTCCCCGGGACACTTTACGAGCAGTACTTC.

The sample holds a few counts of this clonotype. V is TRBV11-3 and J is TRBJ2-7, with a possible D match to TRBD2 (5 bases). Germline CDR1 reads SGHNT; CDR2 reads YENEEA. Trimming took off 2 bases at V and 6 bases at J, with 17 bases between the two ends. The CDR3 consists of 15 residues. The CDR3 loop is CASSLIWASSSEQYF. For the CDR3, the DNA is TGTGCCAGCAGCTTAATCTGGGCTAGCTCCAGCGAGCAGTACTTC.